This TCR beta chain was captured by sequencing in a study of T cell responses to AZD1222 COVID-19 vaccine. Findings and caveats of the study: The sample set comprised mostly white British donors with more females, and clonal diversity was possibly underestimated. Reportedly, nearly half of unique spike TCRs recognized epitopes outside B.1.351/B.1.1.7 mutations.

The repertoire was sequenced with immunoSEQ multiplex PCR; TCRdb's copy has only in-frame clones and lacks some. The data show over 100,000 clones, with around 90% seen just once and 6% to 8% held by the top ten. With regard to this clone: The antigen remains undetermined.

This TCR came from an adult in good health. The sample consisted of peripheral blood, taken on day 0 of AZD1222 vaccination.

CDR3 sequence reads: CASSLGQFSADTQYF. CDR3 nucleotides: TGTGCCAGCAGCTTAGGACAGTTTTCCGCAGATACGCAGTATTTT. The J gene is TRBJ2-3, the V gene TRBV5-6; D perhaps matches TRBD1 (6 bases). In germline, CDR1 is SGHDT, CDR2 YYEEEE. V was clipped by 2 bases and J by 4 bases, with 14 bases between them. This CDR3 has 15 residues.